Given below is one T cell receptor beta chain in context. As yet, its antigen is unknown. This sample stems from a study of cytomegalovirus exposure and HLA in healthy donors. About the research overall: Caucasian-associated ancestry cluster membership applied to under 85% of several hundred genotyped donors. Study conclusions and caveats: Most TCRs appeared rarely, but some public TCRs recurred in many donors. Specific recognition of CMV antigens was confirmed in vitro for a few chains (all CMV-associated).

Primers for the PCR totalled 60 Vbeta and 13 Jbeta. In the authors' workflow: A later analysis counted approximately 80 million unique TCR beta chains, about 10 million shared. The method was immunoSEQ multiplex PCR; TCRdb's version includes in-frame clones alone and lacks a portion of them. V, J and clone size reflect that table, while D and trimming were determined from the DNA. The table includes 40,000 or so clones, around three fifths detected once. CDR3 length equals 15 residues. Germline V lookup: CDR1 SGHVS, CDR2 FQNEAQ. V was clipped by 1 base and J by 0 bases, with 9 bases between them. The sample was PBMCs. The chain combines TRBV7-8 with TRBJ1-1, with D possibly matching TRBD1 (5 bases). The clonotype originates from a man aged 50 or older in good health and CMV-seropositive. CDR3 loop: CASSLVPGMNTEAFF. In DNA, the CDR3 is TGTGCCAGCAGCTTAGTCCCAGGGATGAACACTGAAGCTTTCTTT.